A selection of T cell receptor beta chains follows, all from one sample in a study of cytomegalovirus exposure and HLA in healthy donors. Repertoires were generated with immunoSEQ multiplex PCR, while TCRdb's copy carries only in-frame clones and drops some. The sample includes about 34,000 clones, roughly 82% seen only once; the top ten take about 10%. The sequencing input was PBMCs. The source is a woman aged 18-35 years in good health and CMV-seropositive. Both conserved end residues are part of each CDR3. The D gene is left open where the match is weak. Expanded clones are given a class, and other clones once, few, many or no size at all.

d_call	v_call	clone_size	j_call	cdr3_aa	cdr3_nt
NA	TRBV27	once	TRBJ1-2	CASSPYPPGWFYGYTF	TGTGCCAGCAGTCCCTACCCTCCGGGATGGTTCTATGGCTACACCTTC
NA	TRBV9	NA	TRBJ1-1	CASSPGEGNTEAFF	TGTGCCAGCAGCCCAGGGGAGGGGAACACTGAAGCTTTCTTT
TRBD1	TRBV27	NA	TRBJ2-7	CASSRTGAWYEQYF	TGTGCCAGCAGTCGGACAGGGGCATGGTACGAGCAGTACTTC
TRBD1	TRBV5-1	NA	TRBJ2-7	CASGTGGRTYEQYF	TGCGCCAGTGGTACAGGGGGCAGGACCTACGAGCAGTACTTC
NA	TRBV10-3	NA	TRBJ2-7	CAISGHNEQYF	TGTGCCATCAGCGGACACAACGAGCAGTACTTC
TRBD2	TRBV28	once	TRBJ2-3	CATSPLWRPLAGVADTQYF	TGTGCCACCAGCCCGTTATGGAGGCCACTAGCGGGAGTGGCAGATACGCAGTATTTT
TRBD2	TRBV5-1	NA	TRBJ2-5	CASRRQTSTGGGARETQYF	TGCGCCAGCAGACGCCAAACCTCTACTGGCGGGGGGGCGAGAGAGACCCAGTACTTC
NA	TRBV19	NA	TRBJ2-7	CASSPEGGPGQYF	TGTGCCAGTAGCCCCGAGGGGGGGCCAGGGCAGTACTTC
TRBD2	TRBV19	once	TRBJ2-3	CARKGKLGTRTTDTQYF	TGTGCCAGGAAGGGTAAGTTGGGGACTAGGACCACAGATACGCAGTATTTT
TRBD1	TRBV5-8	NA	TRBJ1-6	CASRPTRDRPNSPLHF	TGTGCCAGCAGACCCACGAGGGACAGGCCTAATTCACCCCTCCACTTT
TRBD1	TRBV7-3	few	TRBJ1-1	CASSLMSRKDRGRRNTEAFF	TGTGCCAGCAGCTTAATGTCTAGAAAGGACAGGGGGCGGCGGAACACTGAAGCTTTCTTT
NA	TRBV15	NA	TRBJ1-2	CATSRVYRRGDYGYTF	TGTGCCACCAGCAGAGTCTACCGCAGGGGAGACTATGGCTACACCTTC
NA	TRBV5-8	NA	TRBJ2-5	CASSGGRRGAGETQYF	TGTGCCAGCAGCGGGGGAAGGAGGGGCGCGGGGGAGACCCAGTACTTC
NA	TRBV9	NA	TRBJ2-5	CASSVGSGLSQETQYF	TGTGCCAGCAGCGTAGGGTCCGGACTGTCGCAAGAGACCCAGTACTTC
NA	TRBV9	once	TRBJ2-3	CASSVERGRSTDTQYF	TGTGCCAGCAGCGTAGAAAGGGGCCGGAGCACAGATACGCAGTATTTT
TRBD2	TRBV4-3	NA	TRBJ2-3	CASSQVLGGAGRDTQYF	TGCGCCAGCAGCCAAGTCCTCGGGGGGGCCGGTAGAGATACGCAGTATTTT
TRBD2	TRBV11-2	NA	TRBJ2-1	CASSLTSGGARDNEQFF	TGTGCCAGCAGCCTCACTAGCGGGGGGGCTCGGGACAATGAGCAGTTCTTC
TRBD1	TRBV18	NA	TRBJ2-7	CASSGDRNYEQYF	TGTGCCAGCTCAGGGGACAGAAACTACGAGCAGTACTTC
TRBD2	TRBV5-1	NA	TRBJ2-1	CASSFSGGRHNEQFF	TGCGCCAGCAGCTTTAGTGGCGGGAGGCACAATGAGCAGTTCTTC
NA	TRBV28	NA	TRBJ1-2	CASSLLRGYGYTF	TGTGCCAGCAGTTTATTACGGGGCTATGGCTACACCTTC
TRBD2	TRBV7-8	NA	TRBJ2-1	CASRSPSGGLNEQFF	TGTGCCAGCAGATCCCCTAGCGGGGGCCTCAATGAGCAGTTCTTC
NA	TRBV5-1	NA	TRBJ2-1	CASSPGYATYNEQFF	TGCGCCAGCAGCCCGGGTTACGCTACCTACAATGAGCAGTTCTTC
NA	TRBV6-4	medium-sized	TRBJ2-2	CASSDRGTGELFF	TGTGCCAGCAGTGACAGGGGCACCGGGGAGCTGTTTTTT
NA	TRBV5-8	NA	TRBJ1-5	CASSYQAAQNQPQHF	TGTGCCAGCAGTTACCAGGCCGCTCAAAATCAGCCCCAGCATTTT
TRBD1	TRBV6-1	NA	TRBJ2-5	CAGGQVRETQYF	TGTGCCGGTGGACAGGTCCGGGAGACCCAGTACTTC
TRBD1	TRBV19	NA	TRBJ2-7	CASSMWGTGGYEQYF	TGTGCCAGTAGTATGTGGGGGACAGGGGGCTACGAGCAGTACTTC
TRBD1	TRBV4-1	NA	TRBJ2-7	CASSQGTGSSYEQYF	TGCGCCAGCAGCCAAGGGACAGGTTCATCCTACGAGCAGTACTTC
TRBD1	TRBV28	NA	TRBJ1-2	CASSLGSAGGVIYGYTF	TGTGCCAGCAGTTTAGGGTCCGCAGGGGGCGTAATTTATGGCTACACCTTC
NA	TRBV7-2	NA	TRBJ2-3	CASSLGGGPTDTQYF	TGTGCCAGCAGCTTAGGTGGAGGGCCGACAGATACGCAGTATTTT
TRBD2	TRBV29-1	NA	TRBJ2-1	CSVEGSSKRGSSYNEQFF	TGCAGCGTTGAAGGGAGCTCGAAGCGGGGGAGCTCCTACAATGAGCAGTTCTTC
NA	TRBV6-6	NA	TRBJ1-1	CASSKVARNTEAFF	TGTGCCAGCAGTAAGGTAGCTAGGAACACTGAAGCTTTCTTT
TRBD2	TRBV5-3	NA	TRBJ2-3	CARSLDLAGWGTDTQYF	TGTGCCAGAAGCTTGGACCTAGCGGGCTGGGGCACAGATACGCAGTATTTT